This T cell receptor (beta chain) was identified in a study of immune evolution from preneoplasia to lung adenocarcinoma. Study-wide context: HLA loss of heterozygosity: roughly 7.5% AIS, approximately 15% MIA, about 31% ADC, none AAH.

Note on this clone: Its antigen is currently unknown.

Findings of the study overall: Later-stage lesions seemingly showed higher T cell density and diversity than normal lung. Top clone frequencies peaked in normal lung, apparently declining through invasive adenocarcinoma.

Sequencing was performed with immunoSEQ multiplex PCR; in TCRdb, only in-frame clones are kept and a portion is missing. The sample shows around 6,000 clones, 76% of them seen only once. CDR3 length equals 15 residues. CDR1 and CDR2 from the germline V gene are MNHEY and SVGAGI. V shed 0 bases and J shed 7 bases, with 13 bases lying between them. The chain couples TRBV6-5 to TRBJ2-1, with TRBD2 as a possible D gene (6 bases). The clonotype originates from a person aged 60-80 years with lung adenocarcinoma. The sequencing sample was made of FFPE minimally invasive lung adenocarcinoma tissue. The CDR3 sequence: CASSYSKRGGNEQFF. The CDR3 DNA reads TGTGCCAGCAGTTACTCGAAGAGGGGAGGTAATGAGCAGTTCTTC.